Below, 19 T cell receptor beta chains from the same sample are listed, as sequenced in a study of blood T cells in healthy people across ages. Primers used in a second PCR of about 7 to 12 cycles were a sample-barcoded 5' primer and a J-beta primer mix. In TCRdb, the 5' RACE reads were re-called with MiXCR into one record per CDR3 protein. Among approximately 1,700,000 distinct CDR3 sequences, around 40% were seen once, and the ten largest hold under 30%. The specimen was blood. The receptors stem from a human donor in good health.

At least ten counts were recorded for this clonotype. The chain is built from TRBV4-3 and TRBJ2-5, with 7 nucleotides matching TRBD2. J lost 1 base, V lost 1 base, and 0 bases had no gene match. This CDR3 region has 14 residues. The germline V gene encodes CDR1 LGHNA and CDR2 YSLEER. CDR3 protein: CASSQGLAQETQYF. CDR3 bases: TGCGCCAGCAGCCAAGGACTAGCCCAAGAGACCCAGTACTTC.

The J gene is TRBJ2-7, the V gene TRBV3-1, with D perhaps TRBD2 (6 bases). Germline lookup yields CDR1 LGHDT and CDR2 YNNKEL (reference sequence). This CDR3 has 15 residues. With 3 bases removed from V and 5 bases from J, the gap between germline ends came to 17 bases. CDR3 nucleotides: TGTGCCAGCAGCCAGAATCCCGGGAGTAGCCACGAGCAGTACTTC. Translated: CASSQNPGSSHEQYF.

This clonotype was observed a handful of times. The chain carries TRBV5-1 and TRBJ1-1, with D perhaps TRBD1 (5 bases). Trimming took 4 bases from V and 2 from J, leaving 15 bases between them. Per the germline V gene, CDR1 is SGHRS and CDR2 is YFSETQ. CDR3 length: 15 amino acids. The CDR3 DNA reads TGCGCCAGCAGCGGGGGTGCAGGCCTAAACACTGAAGCTTTCTTT. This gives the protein CASSGGAGLNTEAFF.

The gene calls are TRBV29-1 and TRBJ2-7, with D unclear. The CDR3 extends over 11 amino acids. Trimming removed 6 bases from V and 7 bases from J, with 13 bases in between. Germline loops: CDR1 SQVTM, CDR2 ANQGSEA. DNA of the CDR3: TGCAGCGTAGACCCCACCTTTGAGCAGTACTTC. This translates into CSVDPTFEQYF.

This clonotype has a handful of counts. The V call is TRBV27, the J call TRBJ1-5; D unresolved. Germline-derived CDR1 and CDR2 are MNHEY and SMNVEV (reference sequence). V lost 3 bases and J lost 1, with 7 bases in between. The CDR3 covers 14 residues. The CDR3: CASSFDGSNQPQHF. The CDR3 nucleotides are TGTGCCAGCAGTTTCGATGGGAGCAATCAGCCCCAGCATTTT.

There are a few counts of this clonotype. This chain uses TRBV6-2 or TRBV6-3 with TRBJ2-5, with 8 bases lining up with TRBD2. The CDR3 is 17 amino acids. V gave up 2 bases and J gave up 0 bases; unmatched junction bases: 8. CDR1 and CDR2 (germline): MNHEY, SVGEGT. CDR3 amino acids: CASSYTLSGEYQETQYF. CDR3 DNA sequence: TGTGCCAGCAGTTACACCCTTAGCGGGGAGTACCAAGAGACCCAGTACTTC.

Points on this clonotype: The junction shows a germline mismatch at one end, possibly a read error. CDR3 nucleotide sequence: TGTGCCAGCAGTGACGTATGGGCAGGGAACCCCGGGGAGCTGTTTTTT. Protein: CASSDVWAGNPGELFF. The chain employs TRBV6-4 and TRBJ2-2; TRBD1 might be the D (5 bases). The germline V gene has CDR1 MRHNA and CDR2 SNTAGT. This CDR3 is 16 amino acids long.

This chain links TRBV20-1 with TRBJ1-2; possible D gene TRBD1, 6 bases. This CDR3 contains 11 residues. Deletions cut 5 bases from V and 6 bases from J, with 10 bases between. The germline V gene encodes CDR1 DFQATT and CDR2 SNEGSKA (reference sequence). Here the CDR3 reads CSAWGQHGYTF. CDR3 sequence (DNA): TGCAGTGCTTGGGGACAACATGGCTACACCTTC.

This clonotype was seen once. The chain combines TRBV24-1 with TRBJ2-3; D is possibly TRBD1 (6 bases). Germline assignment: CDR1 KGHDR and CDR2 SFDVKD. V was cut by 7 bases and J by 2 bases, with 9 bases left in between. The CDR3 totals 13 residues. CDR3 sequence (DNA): TGTGCCACCAGCCCAGGGGTCACAGATACGCAGTATTTT. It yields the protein CATSPGVTDTQYF.

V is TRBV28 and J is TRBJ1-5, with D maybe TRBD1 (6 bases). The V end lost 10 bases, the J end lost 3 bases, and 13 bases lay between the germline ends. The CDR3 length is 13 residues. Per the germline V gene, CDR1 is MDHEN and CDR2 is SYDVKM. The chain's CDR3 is CATEGGNNQPQHF. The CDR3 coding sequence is TGTGCCACGGAAGGGGGAAACAATCAGCCCCAGCATTTT. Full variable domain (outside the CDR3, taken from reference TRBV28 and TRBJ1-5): DVKVTQSSRYLVKRTGEKVFLECVQDMDHENMFWYRQDPGLGLRLIYFSYDVKMKEKGDIPEGYSVSREKKERFSLILESASTNQTSMYLCATEGGNNQPQHFGDGTRLSIL.

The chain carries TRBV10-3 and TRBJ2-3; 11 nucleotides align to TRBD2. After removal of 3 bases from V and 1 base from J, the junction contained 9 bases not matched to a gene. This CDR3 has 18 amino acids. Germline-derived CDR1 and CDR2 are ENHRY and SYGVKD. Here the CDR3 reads CAISENLAGGPGTDTQYF. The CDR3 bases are TGTGCCATCAGTGAAAATTTAGCGGGGGGGCCGGGCACAGATACGCAGTATTTT.

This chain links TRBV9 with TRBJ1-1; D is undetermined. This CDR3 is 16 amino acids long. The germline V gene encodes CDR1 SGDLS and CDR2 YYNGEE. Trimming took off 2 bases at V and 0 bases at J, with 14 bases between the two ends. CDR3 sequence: CASSVSRETMNTEAFF. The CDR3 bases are TGTGCCAGCAGCGTCTCCCGGGAAACAATGAACACTGAAGCTTTCTTT.

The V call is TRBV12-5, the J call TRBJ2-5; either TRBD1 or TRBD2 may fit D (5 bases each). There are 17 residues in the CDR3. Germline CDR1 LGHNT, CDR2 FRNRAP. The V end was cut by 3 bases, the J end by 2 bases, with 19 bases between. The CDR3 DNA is TGTGCTAGTGGTTTTTCAATGGGGACCATAATACAAGAGACCCAGTACTTC. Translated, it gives CASGFSMGTIIQETQYF.

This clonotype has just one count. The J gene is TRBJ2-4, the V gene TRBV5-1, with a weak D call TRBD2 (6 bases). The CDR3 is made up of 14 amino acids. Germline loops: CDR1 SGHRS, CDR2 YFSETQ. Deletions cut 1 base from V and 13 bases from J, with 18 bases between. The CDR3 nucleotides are TGCGCCAGCAGCTTGTGGGACTCCGACAATGAGCAGTACTTC. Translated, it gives CASSLWDSDNEQYF.

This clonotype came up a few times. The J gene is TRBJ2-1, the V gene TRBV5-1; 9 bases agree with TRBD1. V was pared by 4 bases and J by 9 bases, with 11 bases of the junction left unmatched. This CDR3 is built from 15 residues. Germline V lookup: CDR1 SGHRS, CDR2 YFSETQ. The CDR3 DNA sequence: TGCGCCAGCAGCCAGGGACAGGGCCCTCGGAGTGAGCAGTTCTTC. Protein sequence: CASSQGQGPRSEQFF.

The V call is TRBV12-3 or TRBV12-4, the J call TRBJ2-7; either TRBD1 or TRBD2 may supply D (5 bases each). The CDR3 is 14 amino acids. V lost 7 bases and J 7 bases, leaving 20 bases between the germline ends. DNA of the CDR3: TGTGCCAGCACTCCCGGGACCTACTCGCGGGAGCAGTACTTC. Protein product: CASTPGTYSREQYF.

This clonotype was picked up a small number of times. CDR3 nucleotides: TGTGCCAGCAGTTCTATCGAAAAAGACAGATTGGATGAGCAGTACTTC. Translation gives CASSSIEKDRLDEQYF. The rearrangement uses TRBV7-9 and TRBJ2-5; possibly TRBD1 for D (5 bases). The CDR3 runs 16 residues. Trimming left V 6 bases short and J 11 bases short, with 28 bases between. In germline, CDR1 is SEHNR, CDR2 FQNEAQ (reference sequence).

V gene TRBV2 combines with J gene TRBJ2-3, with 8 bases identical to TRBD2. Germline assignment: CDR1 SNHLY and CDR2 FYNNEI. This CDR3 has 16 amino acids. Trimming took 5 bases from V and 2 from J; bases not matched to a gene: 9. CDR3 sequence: CASSSGPAGDTDTQYF. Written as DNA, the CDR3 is TGTGCCAGCAGTAGCGGACCAGCGGGGGACACAGATACGCAGTATTTT.

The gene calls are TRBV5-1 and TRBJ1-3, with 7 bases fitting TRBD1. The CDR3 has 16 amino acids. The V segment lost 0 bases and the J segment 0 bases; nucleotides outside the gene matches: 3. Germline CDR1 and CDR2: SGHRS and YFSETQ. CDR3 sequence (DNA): TGCGCCAGCAGCTTGGCCGGACAGGTCTCTGGAAACACCATATATTTT. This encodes CASSLAGQVSGNTIYF.